A single sample gave rise to the 24 T cell receptor beta chains below, sequenced in a study of tumor and adjacent non-tumor tissue in lung cancer. The library came from three nested PCR rounds adapted from ARM-PCR protocols. One entry per CDR3 protein results from TCRdb running MiXCR on the multiplex PCR reads. The data contain over 100,000 distinct CDR3 sequences, approximately 71% of them singletons. The template was RNA from unsorted bulk tissue. The sample consisted of lung tumor tissue. Receptor source: a woman in her sixties with non-small cell lung cancer.

The CDR3 reads CASSDVRGSPGDGYTF. The CDR3 DNA reads as TGTGCCAGCAGTGACGTGCGGGGGTCCCCGGGAGATGGCTACACCTTC. V and J are TRBV2 and TRBJ1-2; D possibly corresponds to TRBD1 (5 bases). This CDR3 spans 16 amino acids. In germline, CDR1 is SNHLY, CDR2 FYNNEI. V lost 3 bases and J 6 bases, leaving 20 bases between the germline ends.

The sample holds many counts of this clonotype. J is TRBJ1-5 and V is TRBV28; no clear D gene. This CDR3 has 14 amino acids. Germline V gives CDR1 MDHEN, CDR2 SYDVKM. Trimming removed 7 bases at V and 3 bases at J, with 13 bases between. The CDR3 region has the DNA TGTGCCAGCAACAAGTGGACTGTCAATCAGCCCCAGCATTTT. Protein sequence: CASNKWTVNQPQHF.

In the case of this clonotype: This clone may be a read error of a much larger clone one base away. This sequence joins TRBV4-3 and TRBJ1-5; unclear D gene. Trimming shortened V by 2 bases and J by 7 bases, and 9 bases separated the two germline ends. The germline V gene encodes CDR1 LGHNA and CDR2 YSLEER. The CDR3 extends over 13 amino acids. The CDR3 DNA reads as TGCGCCAGCAGCCAAAGGATCGGGCAGCCCCAGCATTTT. Translation: CASSQRIGQPQHF.

On this clonotype itself: At one end, the junction sequence differs from germline, possibly due to a read error. The rearrangement links TRBV29-1 to TRBJ2-5; no clear D gene. Germline CDR1 and CDR2: SQVTM and ANQGSEA. The CDR3 extends over 12 amino acids. This chain's CDR3 is CCVTAYQEIQYF. In DNA, the CDR3 is TGCTGCGTTACGGCCTACCAAGAGATCCAGTACTTC.

Notes on this clonotype: Here the CDR3 omits its conserved ending phenylalanine or tryptophan, so a read error is the likely source. The DNA is omitted, as the CDR3 cannot be located on it reliably, and the CDR3 follows TCRdb's listing. Here the CDR3 reads CASSLGSGVYIV. The chain combines TRBV11-2 with TRBJ1-2. The CDR3 totals 12 residues, both ends included. The germline V gene has CDR1 SGHAT and CDR2 FQNNGV.

This clonotype was found once. The V call is TRBV2, the J call TRBJ2-7; 7 bases align to TRBD1. Germline lookup yields CDR1 SNHLY and CDR2 FYNNEI. The CDR3 extends over 14 amino acids. V was pared by 7 bases and J by 5 bases, with 11 bases of the junction left unmatched. The CDR3 DNA follows: TGTGCCAGCATCATCGAGGGGGCGGTGAACGAGCAGTACTTC. Protein sequence: CASIIEGAVNEQYF. The full variable domain, its missing parts supplied by reference TRBV2 and TRBJ2-7, is EPEVTQTPSHQVTQMGQEVILRCVPISNHLYFYWYRQILGQKVEFLVSFYNNEISEKSEIFDDQFSVERPDGSNFTLKIRSTKLEDSAMYFCASIIEGAVNEQYFGPGTRLTVT.

This clonotype was seen only a few times. V usage is TRBV11-2 and J usage is TRBJ2-7; D is uncertain. The germline V gene encodes CDR1 SGHAT and CDR2 FQNNGV. The CDR3 runs to 15 residues. V was pared by 1 base and J by 3 bases, with 13 bases between. CDR3 in amino acids: CASSLVQLWDYEQYF. In DNA, the CDR3 is TGTGCCAGCAGCTTAGTGCAGCTATGGGACTACGAGCAGTACTTC.

Remarks on this clonotype: A much larger clone sits a single nucleotide away, making a read error possible. The genes are TRBV20-1 and TRBJ1-3; no reliable D call. The CDR3 spans 13 residues. Germline V CDR1 and CDR2: DFQATT, SNEGSKA (reference sequence). The CDR3 DNA is TGCGGTGCTAAACAGTCACTGGGAAACACCATATATTTT. This encodes CGAKQSLGNTIYF.

Note on this clonotype: One end of the junction does not line up with germline, which may come from a read error. The genes are TRBV7-2 and TRBJ2-1, with 7 bases identical to TRBD1. Germline V gene sequence: CDR1 SGHTA, CDR2 FQGNSA. The CDR3 has 15 residues. The CDR3 spells CAISPERDSYNEQLF. The CDR3 nucleotides are TGTGCCATCAGCCCCGAACGGGACAGCTACAATGAGCAGCTCTTC.

This clonotype showed up just once. A read error may account for a junction end that differs from germline. The chain links TRBV11-1 to TRBJ2-5; D uncertain. Germline values: CDR1 SGHAT, CDR2 FQDESV (reference sequence). The CDR3 contains 13 residues. This CDR3 is CTSSLIQSETQCF. The CDR3 region has the DNA TGTACCAGCAGCTTAATCCAGTCGGAGACCCAGTGCTTC. The entire variable domain, with the rest obtained from reference TRBV11-1 and TRBJ2-5, is as follows: EAEVAQSPRYKITEKSQAVAFWCDPISGHATLYWYRQILGQGPELLVQFQDESVVDDSQLPKDRFSAERLKGVDSTLKIQPAELGDSAMYLCTSSLIQSETQCFGPGTRLLVL.

A remark on this clonotype: This may come from a read error, since a much larger clone is one base off. The chain joins TRBV10-3 to TRBJ2-1, with a possible D match to TRBD2 (8 bases). The CDR3 contains 21 residues. The V gene's germline CDR1 is ENHRY and CDR2 SYGVKD. CDR3 DNA sequence: TGTGCCATCAGTGGGGGACAGCCTCGTTCCCCTCTAGCGGGTAATTACATTGAGCAGTTCTTC. Its protein is CAISGGQPRSPLAGNYIEQFF.

A remark on this clonotype: A read error may explain this, as a much larger clone is one base away. The V call is TRBV20-1, the J call TRBJ2-1; perhaps TRBD2 as D (5 bases). Trimming took off 5 bases at V and 9 bases at J, with 23 bases between the two ends. Germline V gene data show CDR1 as DFQATT and CDR2 as SNEGSKA (reference sequence). The CDR3 is made up of 15 amino acids. The CDR3: CSAASTSQIDIEQFF. The CDR3 DNA reads as TGCAGTGCTGCTAGCACCTCCCAGATCGACATTGAGCAGTTCTTC.

This clonotype was observed a single time. The gene calls are TRBV11-1 and TRBJ2-1, with D uncertain. CDR3 length: 19 residues. Per the germline V gene, CDR1 is SGHAT and CDR2 is FQDESV (reference sequence). V shed 7 bases and J shed 8 bases, with 33 bases lying between them. CDR3 residues: CASTPYHHIQEAPHDEQFF. The CDR3 DNA sequence: TGTGCCAGCACTCCCTATCATCATATTCAGGAAGCCCCTCACGATGAGCAGTTCTTC.

A word on this clonotype: At one of its ends the junction is not consistent with the germline gene, which may arise from a read error. J is TRBJ2-1 and V is TRBV5-6; TRBD2 agrees at 7 bases. From germline, CDR1 is SGHDT and CDR2 YYEEEE. This CDR3 contains 16 residues. CDR3 in amino acids: CASCLSWTSSYNEQFF. CDR3 DNA: TGTGCCAGCTGCTTGTCGTGGACTAGCTCCTACAATGAGCAGTTCTTC.

The chain joins TRBV11-2 to TRBJ2-1; weak D call: TRBD2 (7 bases). The V gene's germline CDR1 is SGHAT and CDR2 FQNNGV. The CDR3 runs 17 residues. V was shortened by 7 bases and J by 3 bases, with 22 bases between the two germline ends. In DNA form, the CDR3 reads TGTGCCAGCACTCCCCTCTTAGGGGGGGGACACTACAATGAGCAGTTCTTC. Amino acid sequence: CASTPLLGGGHYNEQFF. The complete variable domain, with remaining parts taken from reference TRBV11-2 and TRBJ2-1, reads EAGVAQSPRYKIIEKRQSVAFWCNPISGHATLYWYQQILGQGPKLLIQFQNNGVVDDSQLPKDRFSAERLKGVDSTLKIQPAKLEDSAVYLCASTPLLGGGHYNEQFFGPGTRLTVL.

This clonotype has only a few counts. Here the CDR3 reads CASSPTSGGGTDTQYF. Written as DNA, the CDR3 is TGTGCCAGCAGTCCCACTAGCGGGGGGGGCACAGATACGCAGTATTTT. The chain uses TRBV28 and TRBJ2-3; 13 bases agree with TRBD2. Germline assignment: CDR1 MDHEN and CDR2 SYDVKM. Trimming at V came to 5 bases and at J to 1 base, leaving 3 bases not matched to a gene. The CDR3 has 16 amino acids.

Of note for this clonotype: The junction does not match germline at one end; this may be a read error. V gene TRBV11-1 combines with J gene TRBJ1-1; a weak D match, TRBD1 (5 bases). Germline values: CDR1 SGHAT, CDR2 FQDESV (reference sequence). The CDR3 has 13 residues. This chain's CDR3 is CAISRDRNTQAFF. DNA of the CDR3: TGTGCCATCAGCCGGGACCGCAACACTCAGGCTTTCTTT.

This rearrangement joins TRBV20-1 to TRBJ1-1, with 7 bases aligning to TRBD1. CDR3 length: 12 amino acids. The V gene end was trimmed by 7 bases and the J gene end by 13 bases; junction bases not matched to a gene: 15. Germline CDR1 and CDR2: DFQATT and SNEGSKA (reference sequence). CDR3 bases: TGCAGTGTAGGGGGCTTTCTCACTGAAATTTTCTTT. Its translation is CSVGGFLTEIFF.

Concerning this clonotype: The conserved closing phenylalanine or tryptophan is absent in this CDR3, likely reflecting a read error. This chain connects TRBV4-1 to TRBJ2-2; D could derive from TRBD1 or TRBD2 (6 bases each). The V end was cut by 1 base, the J end by 4 bases, with 13 bases between. The length of the CDR3 is 16 residues. The germline V gene has CDR1 MGHRA and CDR2 YSYEKL. The CDR3 here is CASSQGPGAITGELFY. The CDR3, as DNA: TGCGCCAGCAGCCAAGGACCGGGGGCCATCACCGGGGAGCTGTTTTAT.

The rearrangement joins TRBV5-1 to TRBJ1-2; 8 bases map to TRBD1. V was pared by 4 bases and J by 8 bases, with 7 bases of the junction left unmatched. Per the germline V gene, CDR1 is SGHRS and CDR2 is YFSETQ. The CDR3 loop spans 13 amino acids. The CDR3 reads CASSQTGATGYTF. As DNA, the CDR3 is TGCGCCAGCAGCCAGACAGGGGCAACGGGCTACACCTTC.

The CDR3 is CASSLATATDTQYF. The CDR3 region has the DNA TGCGCCAGCAGCTTGGCGACAGCCACAGATACGCAGTATTTT. This chain joins TRBV5-1 and TRBJ2-3, with D possibly being TRBD1 (5 bases). Germline-derived CDR1 and CDR2 are SGHRS and YFSETQ. V lost 0 bases to trimming and J lost 2 bases, with 7 bases between them. This CDR3 region has 14 residues.

This clonotype was observed once. At one boundary the junction diverges from the germline segment, which might be a read error. The rearrangement uses TRBV10-1 and TRBJ2-3; D may be TRBD1 or TRBD2 (5 bases each). The CDR3 spans 15 residues. Germline V gives CDR1 WNHNN, CDR2 SYGVQD (reference sequence). The DNA for the CDR3 is TGCGTCAGCAGTGTTTCGGGGCCTCCTAAGGATACGCAGTATTTT. Protein product: CVSSVSGPPKDTQYF.

A few counts support this clonotype. The chain has TRBV20-1 and TRBJ2-7, with TRBD1 matching over 7 bases. V shed 6 bases and J 6 bases; nucleotides not matched to a gene: 14. Germline lookup yields CDR1 DFQATT and CDR2 SNEGSKA (reference sequence). The CDR3 consists of 14 residues. CDR3 residues: CSAPQGTALREQYF. As DNA, the CDR3 is TGCAGTGCGCCCCAAGGGACAGCCCTTCGCGAGCAGTACTTC.

This sequence joins TRBV11-2 and TRBJ2-1; D possibly matches TRBD1 or TRBD2 (5 bases each). Germline lookup yields CDR1 SGHAT and CDR2 FQNNGV. V was pared by 4 bases and J by 10 bases, with 17 bases between. The CDR3 is 14 residues long. This CDR3 is CASSSMLTDYEQFF. The CDR3, as DNA: TGTGCCAGCAGCTCAATGCTGACAGACTACGAGCAGTTCTTC.